The clone carrying this T cell receptor beta chain was seen more than once but under ten times. As yet, its antigen is unknown. Libraries were prepared by immunoSEQ multiplex PCR; TCRdb keeps only in-frame clonotypes and omits some of them. This table has around 60,000 clones, under 85% appearing once. Indicated time point: week 47, end of study. Each vaccine dose was 300 ug of mutant IDH1 20-mer peptide, with topical imiquimod. This sample was taken from a study of a mutant IDH1 vaccine in newly diagnosed glioma. About the research overall: Treated patients were roughly 62% male, roughly 40% female, mean age around 40 years.

Trimming removed 4 bases from V and 1 base from J, with 7 bases in between. The CDR3 spans 12 residues. The germline V gene has CDR1 SQVTM and CDR2 ANQGSEA. General study results and limits: Changes to the top peripheral T cell clonotypes appeared unrelated to pseudoprogression.

This receptor was identified in a man in his thirties or forties with glioma. Material: PBMCs, obtained from a glioma patient whose treatment included an IDH1 peptide vaccine. The J gene is TRBJ1-1, the V gene TRBV29-1, with D perhaps TRBD1 (5 bases). The CDR3 nucleotides are TGCAGCGTTGGACAGAGGAACACTGAAGCTTTCTTT. Its translation: CSVGQRNTEAFF.